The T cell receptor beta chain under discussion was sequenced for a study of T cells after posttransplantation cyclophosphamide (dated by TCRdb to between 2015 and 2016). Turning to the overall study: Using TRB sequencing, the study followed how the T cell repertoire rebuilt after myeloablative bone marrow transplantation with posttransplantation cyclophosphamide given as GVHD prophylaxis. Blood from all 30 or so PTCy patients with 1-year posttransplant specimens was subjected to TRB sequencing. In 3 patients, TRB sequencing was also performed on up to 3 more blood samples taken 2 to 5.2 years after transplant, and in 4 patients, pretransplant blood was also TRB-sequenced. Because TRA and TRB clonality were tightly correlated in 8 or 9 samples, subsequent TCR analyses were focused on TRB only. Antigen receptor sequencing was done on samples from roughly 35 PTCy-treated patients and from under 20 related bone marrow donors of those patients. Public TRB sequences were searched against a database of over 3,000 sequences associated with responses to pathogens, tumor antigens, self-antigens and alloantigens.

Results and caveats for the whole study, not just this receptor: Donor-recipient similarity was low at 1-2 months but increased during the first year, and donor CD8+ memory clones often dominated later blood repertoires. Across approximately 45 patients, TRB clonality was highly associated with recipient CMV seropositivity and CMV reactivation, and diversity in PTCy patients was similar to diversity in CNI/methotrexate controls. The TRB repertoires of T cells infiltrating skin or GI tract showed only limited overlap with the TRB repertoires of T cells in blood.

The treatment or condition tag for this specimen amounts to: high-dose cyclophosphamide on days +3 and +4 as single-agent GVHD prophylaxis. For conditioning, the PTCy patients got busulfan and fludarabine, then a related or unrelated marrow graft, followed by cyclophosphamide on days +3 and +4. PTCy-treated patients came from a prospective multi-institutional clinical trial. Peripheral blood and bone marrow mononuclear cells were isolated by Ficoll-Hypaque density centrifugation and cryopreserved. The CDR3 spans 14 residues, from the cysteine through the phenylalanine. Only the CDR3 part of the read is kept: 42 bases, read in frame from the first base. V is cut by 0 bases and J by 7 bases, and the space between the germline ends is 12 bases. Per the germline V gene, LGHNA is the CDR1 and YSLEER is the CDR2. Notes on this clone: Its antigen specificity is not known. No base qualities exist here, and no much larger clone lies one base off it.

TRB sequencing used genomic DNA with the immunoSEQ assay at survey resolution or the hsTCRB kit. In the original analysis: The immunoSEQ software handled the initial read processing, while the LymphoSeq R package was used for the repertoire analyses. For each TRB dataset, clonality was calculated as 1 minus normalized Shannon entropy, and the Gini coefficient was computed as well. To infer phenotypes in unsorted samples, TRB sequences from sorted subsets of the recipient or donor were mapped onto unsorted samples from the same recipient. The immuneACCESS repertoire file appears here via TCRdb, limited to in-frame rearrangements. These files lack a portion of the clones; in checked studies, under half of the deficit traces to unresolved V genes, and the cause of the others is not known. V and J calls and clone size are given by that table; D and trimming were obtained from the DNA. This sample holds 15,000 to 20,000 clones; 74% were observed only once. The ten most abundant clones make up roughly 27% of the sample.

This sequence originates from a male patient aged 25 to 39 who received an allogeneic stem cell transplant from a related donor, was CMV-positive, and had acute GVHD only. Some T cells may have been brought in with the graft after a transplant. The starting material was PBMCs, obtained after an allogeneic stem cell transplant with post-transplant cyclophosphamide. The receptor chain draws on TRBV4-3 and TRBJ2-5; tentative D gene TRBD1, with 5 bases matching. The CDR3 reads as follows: CASSQDSGRGTQYF. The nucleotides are TGCGCCAGCAGCCAAGATTCCGGAAGGGGGACCCAGTACTTC.